The sequence of this T cell receptor (beta chain) was determined in a study of blood T cell repertoires in COVID-19. Participant-reported clinical history was the basis for cohort assignment. Unmatched junction bases numbered 13, after V lost 0 bases and J lost 3 bases. The CDR3 runs to 18 residues. TCRdb's table, derived via immunoSEQ multiplex PCR, lists solely in-frame clones and lacks some. The data show some 310,000 clones, around 92% seen once. The clonotype originates from a woman in her 30s who had recovered from COVID-19. The sample was PBMCs or T cells enriched from blood (not recorded which). V is TRBV23-1 and J is TRBJ1-1; 7 bases line up with TRBD1. TRBV23-1 is an ORF for which the function is uncertain. CDR3 in amino acids: CASSQSSRTGELDTEAFF. DNA for the CDR3: TGCGCCAGCAGTCAATCTTCCCGAACAGGGGAATTGGACACTGAAGCTTTCTTT.